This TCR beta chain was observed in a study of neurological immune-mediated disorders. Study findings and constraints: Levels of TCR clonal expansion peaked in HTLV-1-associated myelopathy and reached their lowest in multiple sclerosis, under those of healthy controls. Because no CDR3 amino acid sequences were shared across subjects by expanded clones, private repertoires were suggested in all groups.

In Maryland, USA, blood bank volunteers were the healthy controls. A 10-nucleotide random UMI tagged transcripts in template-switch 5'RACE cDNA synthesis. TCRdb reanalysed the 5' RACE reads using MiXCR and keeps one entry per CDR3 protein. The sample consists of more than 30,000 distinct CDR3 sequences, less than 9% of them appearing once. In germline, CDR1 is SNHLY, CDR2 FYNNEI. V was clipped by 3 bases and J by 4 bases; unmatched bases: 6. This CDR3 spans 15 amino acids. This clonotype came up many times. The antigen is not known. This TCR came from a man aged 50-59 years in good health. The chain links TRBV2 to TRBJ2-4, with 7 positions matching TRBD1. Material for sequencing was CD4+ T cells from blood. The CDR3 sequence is CASSDKGAGKNIQYF. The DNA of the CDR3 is TGTGCCAGCAGTGACAAGGGGGCCGGGAAAAACATTCAGTACTTC.